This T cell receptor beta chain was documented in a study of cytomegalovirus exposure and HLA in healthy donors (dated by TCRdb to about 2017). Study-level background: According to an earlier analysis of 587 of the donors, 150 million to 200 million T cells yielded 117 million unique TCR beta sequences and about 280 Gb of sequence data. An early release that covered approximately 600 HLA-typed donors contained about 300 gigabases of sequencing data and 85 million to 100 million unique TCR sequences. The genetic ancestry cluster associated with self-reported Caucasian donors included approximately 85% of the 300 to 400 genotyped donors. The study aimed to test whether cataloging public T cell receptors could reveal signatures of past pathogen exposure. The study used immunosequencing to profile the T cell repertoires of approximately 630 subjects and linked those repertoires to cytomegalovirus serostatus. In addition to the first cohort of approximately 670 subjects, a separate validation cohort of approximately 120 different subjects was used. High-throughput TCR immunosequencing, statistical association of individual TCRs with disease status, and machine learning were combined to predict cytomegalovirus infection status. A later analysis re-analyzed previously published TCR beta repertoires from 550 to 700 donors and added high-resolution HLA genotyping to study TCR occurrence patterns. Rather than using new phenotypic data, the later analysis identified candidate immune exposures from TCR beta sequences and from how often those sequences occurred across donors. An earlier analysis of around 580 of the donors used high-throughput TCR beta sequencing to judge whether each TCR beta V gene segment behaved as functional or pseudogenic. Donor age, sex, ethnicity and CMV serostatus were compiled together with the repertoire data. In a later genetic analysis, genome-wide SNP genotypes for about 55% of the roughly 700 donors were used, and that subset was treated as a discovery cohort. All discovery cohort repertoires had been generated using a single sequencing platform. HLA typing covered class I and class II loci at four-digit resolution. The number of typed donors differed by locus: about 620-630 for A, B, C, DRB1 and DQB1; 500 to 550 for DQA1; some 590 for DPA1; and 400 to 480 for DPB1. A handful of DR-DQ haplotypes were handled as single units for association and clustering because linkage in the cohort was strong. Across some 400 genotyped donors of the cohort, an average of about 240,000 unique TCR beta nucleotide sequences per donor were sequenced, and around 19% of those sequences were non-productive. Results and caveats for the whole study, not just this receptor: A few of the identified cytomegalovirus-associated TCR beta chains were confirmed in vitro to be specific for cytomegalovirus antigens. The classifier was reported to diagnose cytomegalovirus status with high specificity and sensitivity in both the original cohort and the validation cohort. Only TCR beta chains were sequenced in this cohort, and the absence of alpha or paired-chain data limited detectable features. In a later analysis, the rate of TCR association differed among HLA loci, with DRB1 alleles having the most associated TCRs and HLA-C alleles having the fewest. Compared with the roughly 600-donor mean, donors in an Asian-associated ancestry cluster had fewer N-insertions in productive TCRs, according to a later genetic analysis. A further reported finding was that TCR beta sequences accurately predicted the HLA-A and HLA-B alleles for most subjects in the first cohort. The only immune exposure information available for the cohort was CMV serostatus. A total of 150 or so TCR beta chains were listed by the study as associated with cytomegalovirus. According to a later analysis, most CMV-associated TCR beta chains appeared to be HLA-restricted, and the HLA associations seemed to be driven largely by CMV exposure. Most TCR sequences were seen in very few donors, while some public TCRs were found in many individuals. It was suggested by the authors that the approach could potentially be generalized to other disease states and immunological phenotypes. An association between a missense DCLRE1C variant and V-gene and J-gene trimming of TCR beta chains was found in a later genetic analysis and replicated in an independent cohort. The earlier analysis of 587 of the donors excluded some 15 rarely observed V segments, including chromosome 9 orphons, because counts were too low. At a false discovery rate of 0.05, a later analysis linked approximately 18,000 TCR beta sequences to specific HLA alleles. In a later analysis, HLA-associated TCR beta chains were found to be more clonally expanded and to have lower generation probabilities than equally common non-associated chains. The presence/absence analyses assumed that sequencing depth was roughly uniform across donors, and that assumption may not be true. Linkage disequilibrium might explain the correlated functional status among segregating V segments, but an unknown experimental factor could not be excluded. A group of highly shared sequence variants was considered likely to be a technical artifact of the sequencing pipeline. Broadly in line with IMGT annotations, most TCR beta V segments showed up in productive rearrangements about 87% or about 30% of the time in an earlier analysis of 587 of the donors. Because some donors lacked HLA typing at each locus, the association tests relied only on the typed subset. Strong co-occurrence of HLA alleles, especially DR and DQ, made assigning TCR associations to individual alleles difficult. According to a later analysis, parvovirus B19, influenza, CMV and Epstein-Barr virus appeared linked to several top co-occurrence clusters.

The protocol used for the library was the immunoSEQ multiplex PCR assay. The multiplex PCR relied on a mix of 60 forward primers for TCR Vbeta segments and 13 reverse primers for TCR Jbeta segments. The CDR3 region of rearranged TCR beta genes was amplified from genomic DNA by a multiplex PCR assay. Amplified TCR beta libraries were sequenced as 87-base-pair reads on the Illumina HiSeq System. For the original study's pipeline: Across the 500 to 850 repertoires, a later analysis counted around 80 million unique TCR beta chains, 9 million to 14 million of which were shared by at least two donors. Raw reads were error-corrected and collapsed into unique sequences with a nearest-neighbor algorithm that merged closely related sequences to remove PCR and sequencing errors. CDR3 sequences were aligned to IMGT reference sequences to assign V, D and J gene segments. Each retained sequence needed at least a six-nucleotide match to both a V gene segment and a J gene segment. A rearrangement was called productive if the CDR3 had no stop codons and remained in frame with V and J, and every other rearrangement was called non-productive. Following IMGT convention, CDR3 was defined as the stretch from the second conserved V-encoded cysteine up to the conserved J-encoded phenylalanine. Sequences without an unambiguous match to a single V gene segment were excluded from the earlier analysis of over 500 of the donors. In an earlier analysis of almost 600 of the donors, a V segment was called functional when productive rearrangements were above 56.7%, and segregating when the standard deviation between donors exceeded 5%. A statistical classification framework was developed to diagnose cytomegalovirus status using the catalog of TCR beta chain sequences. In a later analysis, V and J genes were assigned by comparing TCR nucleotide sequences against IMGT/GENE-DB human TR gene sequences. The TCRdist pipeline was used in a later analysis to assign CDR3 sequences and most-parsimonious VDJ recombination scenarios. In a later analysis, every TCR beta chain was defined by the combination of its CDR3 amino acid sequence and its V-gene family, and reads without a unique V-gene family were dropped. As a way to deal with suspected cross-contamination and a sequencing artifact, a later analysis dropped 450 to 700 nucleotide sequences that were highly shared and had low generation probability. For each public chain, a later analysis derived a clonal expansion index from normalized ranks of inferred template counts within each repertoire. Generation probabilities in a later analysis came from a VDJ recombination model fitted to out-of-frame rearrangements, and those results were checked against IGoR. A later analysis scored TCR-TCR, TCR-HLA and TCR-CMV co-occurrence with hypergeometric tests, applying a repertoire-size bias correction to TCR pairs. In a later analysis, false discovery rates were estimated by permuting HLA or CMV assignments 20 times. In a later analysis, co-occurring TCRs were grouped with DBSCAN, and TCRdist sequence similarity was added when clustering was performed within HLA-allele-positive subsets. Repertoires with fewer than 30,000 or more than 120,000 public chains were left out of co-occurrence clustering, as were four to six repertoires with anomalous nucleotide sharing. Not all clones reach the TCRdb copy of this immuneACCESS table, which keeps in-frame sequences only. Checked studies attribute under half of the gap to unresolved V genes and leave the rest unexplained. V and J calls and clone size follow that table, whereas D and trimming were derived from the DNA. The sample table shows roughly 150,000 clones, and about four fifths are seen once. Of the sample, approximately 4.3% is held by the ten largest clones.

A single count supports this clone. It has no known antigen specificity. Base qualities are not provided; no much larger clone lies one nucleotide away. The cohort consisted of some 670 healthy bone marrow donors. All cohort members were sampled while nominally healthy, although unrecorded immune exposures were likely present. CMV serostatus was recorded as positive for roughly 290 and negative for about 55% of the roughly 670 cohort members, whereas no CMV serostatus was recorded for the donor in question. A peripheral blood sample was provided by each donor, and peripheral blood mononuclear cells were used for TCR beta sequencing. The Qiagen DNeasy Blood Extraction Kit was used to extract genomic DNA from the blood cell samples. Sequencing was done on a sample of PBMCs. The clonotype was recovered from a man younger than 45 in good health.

The CDR3 region has the sequence CASSSEVGGYTF. In nucleotides, the sequence is TGTGCCAGCTCATCGGAGGTAGGGGGCTACACCTTC. In this chain, TRBV18 is recombined with TRBJ1-2, with the D segment identity uncertain. V loses 5 bases, J loses 8 bases, and the germline ends lie 12 bases apart. The CDR3 holds 12 amino acids from the cysteine to the phenylalanine. Only the CDR3 region is kept as DNA, spanning 36 bases read in frame from base 1. Looking up the germline V gene yields CDR1 KGHSH and CDR2 LQKENI.